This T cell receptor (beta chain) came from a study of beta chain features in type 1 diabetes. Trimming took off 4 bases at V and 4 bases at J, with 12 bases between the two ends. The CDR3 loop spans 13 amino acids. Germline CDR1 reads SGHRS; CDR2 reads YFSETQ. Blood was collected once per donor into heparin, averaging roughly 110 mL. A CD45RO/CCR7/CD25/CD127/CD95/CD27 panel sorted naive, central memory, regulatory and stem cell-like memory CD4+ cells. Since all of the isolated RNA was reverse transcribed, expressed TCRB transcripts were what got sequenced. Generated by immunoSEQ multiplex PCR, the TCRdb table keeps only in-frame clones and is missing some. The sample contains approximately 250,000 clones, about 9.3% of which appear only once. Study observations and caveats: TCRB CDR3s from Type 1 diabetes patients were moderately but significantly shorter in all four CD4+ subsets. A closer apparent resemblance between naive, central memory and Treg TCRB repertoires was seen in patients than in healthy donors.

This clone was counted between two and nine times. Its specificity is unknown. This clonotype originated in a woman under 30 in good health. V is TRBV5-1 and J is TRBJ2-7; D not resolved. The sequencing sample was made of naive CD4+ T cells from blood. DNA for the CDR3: TGCGCCAGCAGCCCGAGCTCGCGATACGAGCAGTACTTC. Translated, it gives CASSPSSRYEQYF.